The rows below give T cell receptor beta chains drawn from one sample of a study of cytomegalovirus exposure and HLA in healthy donors. Sequencing was performed with immunoSEQ multiplex PCR; in TCRdb, only in-frame clones are kept and a portion is missing. The sample records under 200,000 clones, 60% to 80% being singletons. The sequencing input was PBMCs. Source of these receptors: a man aged 55 to 69 in good health and CMV-seronegative. CDR3s include the opening cysteine and the closing phenylalanine or tryptophan.

J: TRBJ2-2
V: TRBV9
CDR3: CASSEGLRSGRRTGELFF

J: TRBJ2-1
V: TRBV7-3
CDR3: CASSRGGTYNEQFF

J: TRBJ2-7
V: TRBV5-1
CDR3: CASSLRSQAAYEQYF

J: TRBJ2-2
V: TRBV18
CDR3: CASSPLGLPLGELFF

J: TRBJ1-1
V: TRBV6-5
CDR3: CASSPSDRVTEAFF

J: TRBJ2-7
V: TRBV18
CDR3: CASSPGSGYHEQYF

J: TRBJ2-7
V: TRBV6-5
CDR3: CASSKSGARTYEQYF

J: TRBJ2-1
V: TRBV4-3
CDR3: CASSPGPGLALQAEQFF

J: TRBJ2-1
V: TRBV28
CDR3: CASSRQDAVGNEQFF

J: TRBJ2-2
V: TRBV11-2
CDR3: CASSLSPVNTGELFF

J: TRBJ1-1
V: TRBV5-1
CDR3: CASSLLQGKAEAFF

J: TRBJ1-2
V: TRBV2
CDR3: CASRGDRGYTF

J: TRBJ1-4
V: TRBV19
CDR3: CASSIQQGRNEKLFF

J: TRBJ2-7
V: TRBV5-1
CDR3: CASSLVGASEQYF

J: TRBJ2-5
V: TRBV12-5
CDR3: CASGLPNSDGGVETQYF

J: TRBJ2-3
V: TRBV7-2
CDR3: CASSLDSGTDTQYF

J: TRBJ2-6
V: TRBV29-1
CDR3: CSVGQGFAGANVLTF

J: TRBJ1-5
V: TRBV25-1
CDR3: CASNSRDQPHHF

J: TRBJ2-1
V: TRBV28
CDR3: CASSPTTVEQFF

J: TRBJ2-1
V: TRBV29-1
CDR3: CSSTGPPEQFF

J: TRBJ1-1
V: TRBV6-1
CDR3: CASSEVGSGTEAFF

J: TRBJ1-4
V: TRBV10-3
CDR3: CAISEKDRGVEKLFF

J: TRBJ2-3
V: TRBV5-1
CDR3: CASSSSISTDTQYF

J: TRBJ1-2
V: TRBV5-4
CDR3: CASNLVGADYGYTF

J: TRBJ2-2
V: TRBV7-3
CDR3: CASSQNGRPHTGELFF

J: TRBJ1-5
V: TRBV27
CDR3: CASTPGQGDQPQHF

J: TRBJ2-1
V: TRBV29-1
CDR3: CSGQRGPAYNEQFF

J: -
V: TRBV7-2
CDR3: CASSFQTSVHEQYF

J: TRBJ2-3
V: TRBV6-1
CDR3: CASRTAGGTDTQYF

J: TRBJ2-6
V: TRBV9
CDR3: CASSVRGPGANVLTF

J: TRBJ2-5
V: TRBV5-1
CDR3: CASRDRRETQYF

J: TRBJ1-6
V: TRBV5-1
CDR3: CASSLQDRGAGNSPLHF

J: TRBJ2-7
V: TRBV27
CDR3: CASSSSWSWYF

J: TRBJ2-1
V: TRBV5-1
CDR3: CASSSGLAGPNEQFF

J: TRBJ1-6
V: TRBV5-1
CDR3: CASSLGGNSPLNF

J: TRBJ1-3
V: TRBV11-2
CDR3: CASSLDRRGGGGNTIYF

J: TRBJ2-7
V: TRBV5-4
CDR3: CASSPADRAYEQYF

J: TRBJ2-3
V: TRBV6-1
CDR3: CASSVERPGADTQYF

J: TRBJ2-1
V: TRBV4-1
CDR3: CASSQSFPGQGNEQFF

J: TRBJ1-5
V: TRBV2
CDR3: CASRTGQGAGQPQNF

J: TRBJ1-5
V: TRBV10-2
CDR3: CASSGDSNQPQHF

J: TRBJ2-7
V: TRBV14
CDR3: CASSQYSSLRAGGARIEQYF

J: TRBJ1-5
V: TRBV29-1
CDR3: CSAGQGPNQPQNF

J: TRBJ2-7
V: TRBV5-1
CDR3: CASSWTGLDEQYF

J: TRBJ2-1
V: TRBV4-3
CDR3: CASSQEAVGGLRNEQFF

J: TRBJ2-2
V: TRBV30
CDR3: CAWSVTANTGELFF

J: TRBJ1-2
V: TRBV5-4
CDR3: CASSLPTGNYGYTF

J: TRBJ1-6
V: TRBV19
CDR3: CASSLRGGSYNSPLHF